A selection of T cell receptor beta chains follows, all from one sample in a study of beta chain features in type 1 diabetes. Repertoires were generated with immunoSEQ multiplex PCR, while TCRdb's copy carries only in-frame clones and drops some. The sample lists more than 300,000 clones, more than 13% occurring once. Sequencing was carried out using naive CD4+ T cells from blood. These receptors came from a woman younger than 35 in good health. CDR3s include the opening cysteine and the closing phenylalanine or tryptophan. D genes are given only for firm matches. Size is omitted from some rows. Given values are once, few, many or a class for expanded clones.

cdr3_aa | cdr3_nt | j_call | d_call | v_call | clone_size
CASSPPNRGLDNEQFF | TGTGCCAGCTCACCACCCAACAGGGGGCTCGACAATGAGCAGTTCTTC | TRBJ2-1 | TRBD1 | TRBV18 | NA
CASSLVTGGWRETQYF | TGTGCCAGCAGCTTAGTTACAGGGGGTTGGAGGGAGACCCAGTACTTC | TRBJ2-5 | TRBD1 | TRBV13 | few
CASSLGQGTYEQYF | TGTGCCAGCAGCTTAGGTCAGGGGACCTACGAGCAGTACTTC | TRBJ2-7 | NA | TRBV7-9 | NA
CASSWQGLRTEAFF | TGTGCCAGCAGCTGGCAGGGGTTAAGGACTGAAGCTTTCTTT | TRBJ1-1 | NA | TRBV5-6 | NA
CASSAPGLAVYEQYF | TGTGCCAGCAGCGCTCCGGGACTAGCGGTATACGAGCAGTACTTC | TRBJ2-7 | TRBD2 | TRBV5-6 | NA
CASRQGSETQYF | TGTGCCAGTAGACAGGGGTCGGAGACCCAGTACTTC | TRBJ2-5 | TRBD1 | TRBV19 | few
CASSPRDGQGIFSQPQHF | TGCGCCAGCAGTCCTAGGGATGGACAGGGGATTTTTAGCCAGCCCCAGCATTTT | TRBJ1-5 | TRBD1 | TRBV4-1 | NA
CASSLGLRNEQFF | TGTGCCAGCAGCTTGGGCCTCAGGAATGAGCAGTTCTTC | TRBJ2-1 | NA | TRBV7-8 | few
CASSLIAGVTDTQYF | TGTGCCAGCAGTTTAATAGCGGGAGTTACAGATACGCAGTATTTT | TRBJ2-3 | TRBD2 | TRBV27 | NA
CATSSRTGGRAFF | TGTGCCACCAGCAGCCGGACAGGGGGTCGTGCTTTCTTT | TRBJ1-1 | TRBD1 | TRBV15 | NA
CASSLVLAGGLSGANVLTF | TGCGCCAGCAGCTTGGTCCTAGCGGGAGGACTCTCTGGGGCCAACGTCCTGACTTTC | TRBJ2-6 | TRBD2 | TRBV5-1 | NA
CASSPRRGAQETQYF | TGTGCCAGCAGCCCTCGGCGGGGGGCCCAAGAGACCCAGTACTTC | TRBJ2-5 | TRBD2 | TRBV2 | NA
CAWKRGGGNEQFF | TGTGCCTGGAAAAGAGGGGGAGGGAATGAGCAGTTCTTC | TRBJ2-1 | NA | TRBV30 | NA
CASSPMTSGRGSSYNEQFF | TGCGCCAGCAGCCCGATGACTAGCGGGAGGGGTAGCTCCTACAATGAGCAGTTCTTC | TRBJ2-1 | TRBD2 | TRBV5-1 | few
CASSQSPAAYGYTF | TGCGCCAGCAGCCAATCCCCGGCGGCCTATGGCTACACCTTC | TRBJ1-2 | NA | TRBV4-3 | NA
CASSLRGQGPYNEQFF | TGTGCCAGCAGTTTACGGGGACAGGGGCCCTACAATGAGCAGTTCTTC | TRBJ2-1 | TRBD1 | TRBV27 | few
CASSLYSPSNYGYTF | TGTGCCAGCAGCTTGTACAGCCCTTCGAACTATGGCTACACCTTC | TRBJ1-2 | NA | TRBV5-6 | NA
CASIGSGSSRNEQFF | TGTGCCAGCATAGGTAGCGGGAGCTCTAGAAATGAGCAGTTCTTC | TRBJ2-1 | TRBD2 | TRBV7-9 | NA
CASSHAGASGSYEQYF | TGTGCCAGCAGCCATGCCGGGGCTAGCGGCTCCTACGAGCAGTACTTC | TRBJ2-7 | TRBD2 | TRBV5-4 | NA
CASSFTYSSYEQYF | TGTGCCAGCAGCTTCACCTATTCCTCCTACGAGCAGTACTTC | TRBJ2-7 | NA | TRBV14 | NA
CASRDETGGDYGYTF | TGTGCCAGCAGAGACGAGACAGGGGGGGACTATGGCTACACCTTC | TRBJ1-2 | TRBD1 | TRBV2 | once
CASSLEGADNYGYTF | TGCGCCAGCAGCTTGGAAGGGGCGGACAACTATGGCTACACCTTC | TRBJ1-2 | NA | TRBV5-1 | NA
CASSQSERVDYNEQFF | TGCGCCAGCAGTCAATCTGAGCGGGTGGACTACAATGAGCAGTTCTTC | TRBJ2-1 | NA | TRBV23-1 | few
CASSPQGNYGYTF | TGTGCCAGCAGCCCGCAGGGTAACTATGGCTACACCTTC | TRBJ1-2 | NA | TRBV7-2 | NA
CASRIGAGGLINEQFF | TGTGCCAGCAGGATCGGAGCGGGAGGGCTCATCAATGAGCAGTTCTTC | TRBJ2-1 | TRBD2 | TRBV7-9 | few